This TCR beta chain was obtained from a study of blood T cell repertoires in COVID-19. Profiling relied on immunoSEQ multiplex PCR, and the TCRdb table lists in-frame clones only, not all of them. The sample consists of around 700,000 clones, 90% of them appearing once. In germline, CDR1 is GTSNPN, CDR2 SVGIG (reference sequence). V was cut by 1 base and J by 4 bases, with 14 bases left in between. This CDR3 is built from 15 residues. Specimen: peripheral blood. The chain couples TRBV30 to TRBJ2-1, with D unresolved. The receptor comes from a woman in her late teens or twenties with acute or convalescent COVID-19. The DNA for the CDR3 is TGTGCCTGGAGTGCCTGGCTGCCCGATTACAATGAGCAGTTCTTC. Translation: CAWSAWLPDYNEQFF.